Below are 15 T cell receptor beta chains sequenced from a single sample in a study of T cell responses to AZD1222 COVID-19 vaccine. Libraries were prepared by immunoSEQ multiplex PCR; TCRdb keeps only in-frame clonotypes and omits some of them. In the table there are some 120,000 clones, 88% of which are singletons. This specimen was peripheral blood, taken on day 0 of MenACWY control vaccination. All receptors come from an adult in good health.

This clone appeared a single time. This chain uses TRBV6-5 with TRBJ2-7; TRBD2 matches at 8 bases. This CDR3 is 13 amino acids long. The V gene end was trimmed by 8 bases and the J gene end by 2 bases; junction bases not matched to a gene: 5. Germline V gene lookup returns CDR1 MNHEY and CDR2 SVGAGI. The CDR3 coding sequence is TGTGCCAGCGGGCGGGGGGCCCCCTACGAGCAGTACTTC. Its translation is CASGRGAPYEQYF.

This chain joins TRBV11-2 and TRBJ2-7, with TRBD2 matching 8 bases. CDR1 is SGHAT and CDR2 is FQNNGV in the germline V gene. CDR3 size: 16 residues. The V and J ends lost 0 bases and 3 bases, in that order; junction bases with no gene match: 7. For the CDR3, the DNA is TGTGCCAGCAGCTTAGAAAGACCCGGGACTAGCTACGAGCAGTACTTC. Protein sequence: CASSLERPGTSYEQYF.

V gene TRBV3-1 (or the pseudogene TRBV3-2) combines with J gene TRBJ2-1; 13 bases match TRBD2. Unmatched junction bases numbered 11, after V lost 5 bases and J lost 10 bases. The CDR3 spans 16 residues. Per germline, CDR1 LGHDT and CDR2 YNNKEL (reference sequence). CDR3 coding DNA: TGTGCCAGCAGCACAACTAGCGGGAGGGCCTTTAACGAGCAGTTCTTC. Protein sequence: CASSTTSGRAFNEQFF.

DNA for the CDR3: TGTGCCAGCAGCCCCCCCCGCCAGGGACAGGGTAATTCACCCCTCCACTTT. The encoded protein is CASSPPRQGQGNSPLHF. J is TRBJ1-6 and V is TRBV7-9; 9 bases fit TRBD1. V dropped 5 bases and J dropped 6; count of bases not matched to a gene: 11. The CDR3 has 17 amino acids. Germline V gives CDR1 SEHNR, CDR2 FQNEAQ (reference sequence).

V is TRBV6-5 and J is TRBJ2-3, with D perhaps given as TRBD1 or TRBD2 (5 bases each). This CDR3 has 15 amino acids. The V end lost 2 bases, the J end lost 6 bases, and 15 bases lay between the germline ends. The germline CDR1 and CDR2 sequences are MNHEY and SVGAGI. CDR3 in amino acids: CASSYVGVMRDTQYF. The CDR3 DNA reads TGTGCCAGCAGTTACGTGGGGGTTATGCGGGATACGCAGTATTTT.

V is TRBV28 and J is TRBJ1-2; D is perhaps TRBD1 (6 bases). Looked up from germline, CDR1 is MDHEN and CDR2 is SYDVKM. This CDR3 region has 13 residues. The V end was cut by 6 bases, the J end by 2 bases, with 10 bases between. The CDR3 sequence is CASSPQGNYGYTF. DNA for the CDR3: TGTGCCAGCAGCCCACAGGGAAACTATGGCTACACCTTC.

In this sample, this clone turned up a few times. V usage is TRBV11-2 and J usage is TRBJ2-2; 7 nucleotides align to TRBD1. The CDR3 has 16 amino acids. J was trimmed by 0 bases and V by 3 bases; bases with no gene match: 4. Germline loops: CDR1 SGHAT, CDR2 FQNNGV. CDR3 loop: CASSLVRGPNTGELFF. CDR3 DNA: TGTGCCAGCAGCTTGGTGAGGGGGCCGAACACCGGGGAGCTGTTTTTT.

The rearrangement joins TRBV9 to TRBJ2-3; D is undetermined. The germline V gene encodes CDR1 SGDLS and CDR2 YYNGEE. Trimming left V 3 bases short and J 0 bases short, with 11 bases between. The CDR3 runs to 15 residues. CDR3 loop: CASSAFRPSTDTQYF. The CDR3 DNA sequence: TGTGCCAGCAGCGCATTCCGACCTAGCACAGATACGCAGTATTTT.

J is TRBJ2-7 and V is TRBV28, with D hard to call. The CDR3 spans 15 residues. Germline V gene data show CDR1 as MDHEN and CDR2 as SYDVKM. V dropped 5 bases and J dropped 0 bases, with 14 bases sitting between them. The CDR3 spells CASSLGFATSYEQYF. The CDR3 DNA sequence: TGTGCCAGCAGTCTGGGGTTTGCTACCTCCTACGAGCAGTACTTC.

The chain couples TRBV28 to TRBJ1-6, with a tentative D call TRBD1 (5 bases). The CDR3 loop spans 16 amino acids. The germline V gene encodes CDR1 MDHEN and CDR2 SYDVKM. V gave up 1 base and J gave up 0 bases, with 7 bases separating them. CDR3: CASSLYGTSYNSPLHF. The CDR3 nucleotides read TGTGCCAGCAGTTTATACGGGACCTCCTATAATTCACCCCTCCACTTT.

The V and J genes are TRBV24-1 and TRBJ2-2, with a possible D match to TRBD1 (6 bases). Trimming took 5 bases from V and 5 from J, leaving 14 bases between them. CDR1 and CDR2 from the germline V gene are KGHDR and SFDVKD. There are 15 residues in the CDR3. CDR3 amino acids: CATSGGPRGTGELFF. The CDR3, as DNA: TGTGCCACCAGTGGAGGACCGAGGGGGACCGGGGAGCTGTTTTTT.

The CDR3 loop reads CSASRGTDTQYF. The CDR3 nucleotides read TGCAGTGCTAGTCGGGGTACAGATACGCAGTATTTT. The rearrangement joins TRBV20-1 to TRBJ2-3; possible D gene TRBD2, 5 bases. Trimming pared 3 bases from V and 3 bases from J, leaving 7 bases between. The CDR3 consists of 12 residues. CDR1 and CDR2 from the germline V gene are DFQATT and SNEGSKA (reference sequence).

The chain recombines TRBV5-6 with TRBJ2-3, with TRBD2 identical over 8 bases. Germline assignment: CDR1 SGHDT and CDR2 YYEEEE. There are 15 residues in the CDR3. Losses at the gene ends were 0 bases for V and 0 bases for J; bases not matched to a gene: 0. The CDR3 protein is CASSLASGSTDTQYF. DNA of the CDR3: TGTGCCAGCAGCTTGGCTAGCGGGAGCACAGATACGCAGTATTTT.

On this clone itself: Compared with germline, one end of the junction differs, possibly owing to a read error. The chain employs TRBV11-2 and TRBJ2-7; D is unclear. The germline CDR1 and CDR2 sequences are SGHAT and FQNNGV. The CDR3 loop spans 15 amino acids. In DNA form, the CDR3 reads TGTGCCAGCAGCGTAGAGTTGGCCGTTACCTACGAGCAGTACTTC. It specifies CASSVELAVTYEQYF.

The chain has TRBV19 and TRBJ2-1; 12 nucleotides match TRBD2. The germline V gene has CDR1 LNHDA and CDR2 SQIVND (reference sequence). The length of the CDR3 is 13 residues. With V trimmed by 6 bases and J by 9 bases, 3 bases remained unmatched. The CDR3 bases are TGTGCCAGTAGAGGACTAGCGGGGCCTGAGCAGTTCTTC. Translation gives CASRGLAGPEQFF. Based on the CDR3 plus reference TRBV19 and TRBJ2-1, the full variable domain is DGGITQSPKYLFRKEGQNVTLSCEQNLNHDAMYWYRQDPGQGLRLIYYSQIVNDFQKGDIAEGYSVSREKKESFPLTVTSAQKNPTAFYLCASRGLAGPEQFFGPGTRLTVL.